The 31 T cell receptor beta chains listed next were all sequenced from one sample in a study of blood T cell repertoires in COVID-19. The repertoire was sequenced with immunoSEQ multiplex PCR; TCRdb's copy has only in-frame clones and lacks some. The sample records some 350,000 clones, approximately 90% being singletons. Material for sequencing was PBMCs or T cells enriched from blood (not recorded which). The receptors stem from a man in his late teens or twenties who had recovered from COVID-19.

CDR3 nucleotide sequence: TGTGCCAGCAGCCCGGGACAGGGGGTCTATGGCTACACCTTC. Its protein product is CASSPGQGVYGYTF. The J gene is TRBJ1-2, the V gene TRBV3-1 (or the pseudogene TRBV3-2); 11 nucleotides line up with TRBD1. This CDR3 contains 14 residues. V lost 4 bases and J lost 4; bases outside the gene matches: 2. Germline loops: CDR1 LGHDT, CDR2 YNNKEL (reference sequence).

This clone showed up just once. The V call is TRBV10-1, the J call TRBJ1-3; maybe TRBD1 (5 bases). The CDR3 is 17 residues long. V lost 2 bases and J 0 bases, leaving 14 bases between the germline ends. Looked up from germline, CDR1 is WNHNN and CDR2 is SYGVQD (reference sequence). In DNA, the CDR3 is TGCGCCAGCAGTGAGAGGTACAGGCGGGACTCTGGAAACACCATATATTTT. Protein: CASSERYRRDSGNTIYF.

The chain has TRBV7-9 and TRBJ2-6; a possible D gene is TRBD1 (6 bases). Germline-derived CDR1 and CDR2 are SEHNR and FQNEAQ (reference sequence). This CDR3 comprises 17 residues. V gave up 8 bases and J gave up 0 bases, with 17 bases separating them. CDR3 coding DNA: TGTGCCAGCCCCAGCCTGACAGGTCGCTCTGGGGCCAACGTCCTGACTTTC. It is translated as CASPSLTGRSGANVLTF.

The chain uses TRBV6-5 and TRBJ1-2; 7 bases line up with TRBD1. Germline V lookup: CDR1 MNHEY, CDR2 SVGAGI. Trimming cost V 5 bases and J 4 bases; bases outside gene matches: 1. CDR3 length: 12 residues. CDR3 nucleotides: TGTGCCAGCAGTCCAGGGGGCTATGGCTACACCTTC. Its translation is CASSPGGYGYTF.

Here the CDR3 DNA reads TGTGCCAGCAGCTGGGGGACAGTCACTGAAGCTTTCTTT. Encoded protein: CASSWGTVTEAFF. This chain connects TRBV5-6 to TRBJ1-1; 7 nucleotides align to TRBD1. The CDR3 totals 13 residues. Per germline, CDR1 SGHDT and CDR2 YYEEEE. Trimming cost V 3 bases and J 4 bases; bases outside gene matches: 3.

The chain carries TRBV6-6 and TRBJ2-7; 16 bases line up with TRBD2. Germline V lookup: CDR1 MNHNY, CDR2 SVGAGI (reference sequence). The ends lost 5 bases at V and 6 bases at J; junction bases unmatched: 10. CDR3 length: 17 residues. This chain's CDR3 is CASSQPGLAGGPGEQYF. Here the CDR3 DNA reads TGTGCCAGCAGTCAACCGGGACTAGCGGGAGGGCCGGGCGAGCAGTACTTC.

The chain is built from TRBV18 and TRBJ2-5; TRBD2 is a possible D gene (6 bases). The length of the CDR3 is 14 residues. Germline V gives CDR1 KGHSH, CDR2 LQKENI. Trimming took 3 bases from V and 3 from J, leaving 11 bases between them. CDR3 nucleotide sequence: TGTGCCAGCTCACCTCCGGGAGCCAAAGAGACCCAGTACTTC. Its protein is CASSPPGAKETQYF.

This clone has just one count. The chain links TRBV18 to TRBJ2-2, with D possibly TRBD1 on 7 matching bases. CDR1 is KGHSH, CDR2 LQKENI, per germline. The V gene lost 0 bases and the J gene lost 6 bases, with 14 bases spanning the gap. The CDR3 runs to 16 residues. In DNA form, the CDR3 reads TGTGCCAGCTCACCACCAGGGGGGACAGTAGCCGGGGAGCTGTTTTTT. It encodes CASSPPGGTVAGELFF.

The V call is TRBV18, the J call TRBJ2-3; D is unresolved. CDR1 is KGHSH, CDR2 LQKENI, per germline. Deletions cut 3 bases from V and 0 bases from J, with 7 bases between. The CDR3 runs to 14 residues. Here the CDR3 reads CASSPVGSTDTQYF. The CDR3 DNA reads TGTGCCAGCTCACCGGTCGGGAGCACAGATACGCAGTATTTT.

The DNA of the CDR3 is TGTGCCAGCTCACCCGGACAATCTAACTATGGCTACACCTTC. This sequence encodes CASSPGQSNYGYTF. The chain combines TRBV18 with TRBJ1-2; a weak D match, TRBD1 (5 bases). The CDR3 consists of 14 residues. V was cut by 3 bases and J by 0 bases, with 8 bases left in between. Germline assignment: CDR1 KGHSH and CDR2 LQKENI.

The DNA of the CDR3 is TGTGCCAGTAGTCCCAGGACAGGGCTCACCGGGGAGCTGTTTTTT. This sequence encodes CASSPRTGLTGELFF. This chain connects TRBV19 to TRBJ2-2, with 8 bases lining up with TRBD1. Looked up from germline, CDR1 is LNHDA and CDR2 is SQIVND (reference sequence). The CDR3 is 15 residues long. With V trimmed by 5 bases and J by 4 bases, 6 bases remained unmatched.

This rearrangement joins TRBV2 to TRBJ1-1, with D unresolved. CDR1 is SNHLY and CDR2 is FYNNEI in the germline V gene. This CDR3 is 10 amino acids long. V gave up 10 bases and J gave up 7 bases, with 10 bases separating them. The CDR3 here is CATLPGEAFF. The CDR3 bases are TGTGCCACCCTACCGGGTGAAGCTTTCTTT. Drawing the rest from reference TRBV2 and TRBJ1-1, the complete variable domain is EPEVTQTPSHQVTQMGQEVILRCVPISNHLYFYWYRQILGQKVEFLVSFYNNEISEKSEIFDDQFSVERPDGSNFTLKIRSTKLEDSAMYFCATLPGEAFFGQGTRLTVV.

This sequence joins TRBV5-4 and TRBJ2-3; 10 bases are a match to TRBD1. Germline CDR1 reads SGHNT; CDR2 reads YYREEE (reference sequence). The V and J ends lost 4 bases and 2 bases, in that order; junction bases with no gene match: 4. The CDR3 covers 15 residues. In DNA form, the CDR3 reads TGTGCCAGCAGCCCGACAGGGGGCTCCACAGATACGCAGTATTTT. Translating gives CASSPTGGSTDTQYF. Filled out from reference TRBV5-4 and TRBJ2-3, the complete variable domain reads ETGVTQSPTHLIKTRGQQVTLRCSSQSGHNTVSWYQQALGQGPQFIFQYYREEENGRGNFPPRFSGLQFPNYSSELNVNALELDDSALYLCASSPTGGSTDTQYFGPGTRLTVL.

The chain is built from TRBV28 and TRBJ2-4, with 9 positions matching TRBD1. Germline V gene data show CDR1 as MDHEN and CDR2 as SYDVKM. With 5 bases clipped from V and 0 bases from J, the junction kept 2 bases outside the gene matches. CDR3 length: 15 residues. CDR3 sequence reads: CASSLGQGAKNIQYF. In DNA, the CDR3 is TGTGCCAGCAGTCTGGGACAGGGAGCCAAAAACATTCAGTACTTC.

This rearrangement joins TRBV7-9 to TRBJ2-5; TRBD2 might be the D (6 bases). This CDR3 spans 14 amino acids. V lost 5 bases to trimming and J lost 2 bases, with 12 bases between them. The germline gives CDR1 SEHNR, CDR2 FQNEAQ (reference sequence). The CDR3 is CASSPFGGQETQYF. CDR3 coding DNA: TGTGCCAGCAGCCCCTTCGGAGGGCAAGAGACCCAGTACTTC.

This chain uses TRBV7-6 with TRBJ2-7; a possible D gene is TRBD2 (5 bases). Trimming removed 6 bases from V and 7 bases from J, with 16 bases in between. CDR1 is SGHVS, CDR2 FNYEAQ, per germline. This CDR3 is 13 amino acids long. CDR3 residues: CASSREEGVEQYF. The DNA for the CDR3 is TGTGCCAGCAGTCGCGAAGAGGGCGTGGAGCAGTACTTC.

The chain links TRBV28 to TRBJ1-2; D is unclear. The CDR3 is 12 residues long. V was cut by 7 bases and J by 4 bases, with 10 bases left in between. Germline CDR1 MDHEN, CDR2 SYDVKM. The CDR3 DNA is TGTGCCAGCAATGTTCCCGGCTATGGCTACACCTTC. Protein sequence: CASNVPGYGYTF.

The rearrangement links TRBV3-1 (or the pseudogene TRBV3-2) to TRBJ2-7; 10 bases align to TRBD2. J was trimmed by 4 bases and V by 0 bases; bases with no gene match: 12. CDR1 is LGHDT and CDR2 is YNNKEL in the germline V gene (reference sequence). The CDR3 covers 18 residues. This CDR3 is CASSQDFGPLAGAYEQYF. DNA of the CDR3: TGTGCCAGCAGCCAAGATTTTGGTCCGCTAGCGGGGGCGTACGAGCAGTACTTC.

The chain links TRBV15 to TRBJ2-3, with TRBD2 matching over 10 bases. The germline gives CDR1 LNHNV, CDR2 YYDKDF (reference sequence). The V and J ends lost 4 bases and 4 bases, in that order; junction bases with no gene match: 8. This CDR3 has 16 residues. CDR3 DNA: TGTGCCACCAGCACTCAAGCGGGAGGGGGAGCAGATACGCAGTATTTT. This sequence encodes CATSTQAGGGADTQYF.

This chain joins TRBV11-3 and TRBJ2-1, with D possibly TRBD2 on 6 matching bases. The CDR3 loop spans 13 amino acids. Germline-derived CDR1 and CDR2 are SGHNT and YENEEA. V dropped 4 bases and J dropped 7 bases, with 11 bases sitting between them. CDR3 DNA: TGTGCCAGCAGCTCCATACGGGGGAATGAGCAGTTCTTC. This sequence encodes CASSSIRGNEQFF. The full variable domain, in which reference TRBV11-3 and TRBJ2-1 provide the parts outside the CDR3, is EAGVVQSPRYKIIEKKQPVAFWCNPISGHNTLYWYLQNLGQGPELLIRYENEEAVDDSQLPKDRFSAERLKGVDSTLKIQPAELGDSAVYLCASSSIRGNEQFFGPGTRLTVL.

This rearrangement joins TRBV24-1 to TRBJ2-7; 11 positions agree with TRBD1. The V gene's germline CDR1 is KGHDR and CDR2 SFDVKD. The V gene end was trimmed by 4 bases and the J gene end by 4 bases; junction bases not matched to a gene: 11. The CDR3 is 17 amino acids. CDR3 protein: CATSEETGQGALYEQYF. The CDR3 DNA follows: TGTGCCACCAGTGAGGAGACCGGACAGGGGGCTTTATACGAGCAGTACTTC.

This sequence joins TRBV7-6 and TRBJ2-1, with TRBD1 matching over 11 bases. Looked up from germline, CDR1 is SGHVS and CDR2 is FNYEAQ. The CDR3 totals 14 residues. V shed 6 bases, J shed 9 bases, and the junction held 7 bases outside the gene matches. The CDR3, as DNA: TGTGCCAGCAGTCAATGGACAGGGGGCGGTGAGCAGTTCTTC. Translated, it gives CASSQWTGGGEQFF.

The chain joins TRBV10-3 to TRBJ2-3; D perhaps matches TRBD2 (5 bases). The CDR3 contains 15 residues. Germline V lookup: CDR1 ENHRY, CDR2 SYGVKD. V dropped 6 bases and J dropped 2 bases, with 15 bases sitting between them. This CDR3 is CAISRQNGVTDTQYF. The CDR3 nucleotides read TGTGCCATCAGCCGACAAAACGGGGTCACAGATACGCAGTATTTT.

CDR3 in amino acids: CASSQRQNGRAFF. The CDR3 DNA reads as TGTGCCAGCAGCCAGCGACAGAACGGGCGAGCTTTCTTT. The chain has TRBV7-3 and TRBJ1-1; D may be TRBD1 (5 bases). The germline gives CDR1 SGHTA, CDR2 FQGTGA. The ends were cut back, 5 bases at V and 10 bases at J, with 17 bases in the middle. The CDR3 totals 13 residues.

The chain links TRBV24-1 to TRBJ2-1; D is possibly TRBD2 (5 bases). Germline-derived CDR1 and CDR2 are KGHDR and SFDVKD. Trimming cost V 1 base and J 12 bases, with 15 bases left between them. CDR3 length: 14 amino acids. CDR3: CATSDFTSLIPQFF. The CDR3 region has the DNA TGTGCCACCAGTGATTTTACTAGTCTGATTCCGCAGTTCTTC.

This clone came up a few times. This chain connects TRBV18 to TRBJ2-3, with D maybe TRBD2 (6 bases). V shed 4 bases and J shed 0 bases, with 14 bases lying between them. The CDR3 spans 16 residues. Germline CDR1 reads KGHSH; CDR2 reads LQKENI. DNA of the CDR3: TGTGCCAGCTCACTTATACTAAGCGGGAGCACAGATACGCAGTATTTT. Translating it yields CASSLILSGSTDTQYF.

The J gene is TRBJ2-3, the V gene TRBV14; D is possibly TRBD2 (5 bases). CDR3 length equals 17 residues. CDR1 and CDR2 (germline): SGHDN, FVKESK. Trimming left V 4 bases short and J 3 bases short, with 20 bases between. The CDR3 bases are TGTGCCAGCAGCCTTATTTCCACTAGACCAGCGACAGATACGCAGTATTTT. Its translation: CASSLISTRPATDTQYF. The variable domain in full, completed from reference TRBV14 and TRBJ2-3, reads EAGVTQFPSHSVIEKGQTVTLRCDPISGHDNLYWYRRVMGKEIKFLLHFVKESKQDESGMPNNRFLAERTGGTYSTLKVQPAELEDSGVYFCASSLISTRPATDTQYFGPGTRLTVL.

The gene calls are TRBV7-3 and TRBJ1-1; a weak D match, TRBD1 (6 bases). The V gene's germline CDR1 is SGHTA and CDR2 FQGTGA. The CDR3 extends over 13 amino acids. V gave up 4 bases and J gave up 1 base, with 7 bases separating them. The CDR3 region is CASSSGENTEAFF. The CDR3 region has the DNA TGTGCCAGCAGCTCAGGGGAGAACACTGAAGCTTTCTTT.

This chain joins TRBV10-3 and TRBJ1-5, with a tentative D call TRBD1 (6 bases). The V end lost 10 bases, the J end lost 4 bases, and 20 bases lay between the germline ends. Germline V gives CDR1 ENHRY, CDR2 SYGVKD. This CDR3 is 15 amino acids long. DNA for the CDR3: TGTGCCAGCCAGAGGCCGGGACACCCTAATCAGCCCCAGCATTTT. Its translation is CASQRPGHPNQPQHF.

V gene TRBV4-2 combines with J gene TRBJ1-1, with a tentative D call TRBD1 (6 bases). V was pared by 1 base and J by 2 bases, with 14 bases between. Looked up from germline, CDR1 is LGHNA and CDR2 is YNFKEQ. The CDR3 is 16 residues long. In DNA, the CDR3 is TGTGCCAGCAGCCAAGGAATTCAGGGGAAAAACACTGAAGCTTTCTTT. It codes for CASSQGIQGKNTEAFF.

The gene calls are TRBV28 and TRBJ1-4; 7 bases are shared with TRBD1. The germline CDR1 and CDR2 sequences are MDHEN and SYDVKM. With V trimmed by 9 bases and J by 4 bases, 14 bases remained unmatched. This CDR3 is built from 16 residues. CDR3 loop: CASGTAEKRGNEKLFF. The CDR3 nucleotides read TGTGCCAGTGGGACAGCCGAAAAAAGGGGTAATGAAAAACTGTTTTTT.